The sample holds a few counts of the clone carrying this TCR beta chain. Its cognate antigen is unknown. The V end lost 3 bases, the J end lost 2 bases, and 12 bases lay between the germline ends. The CDR3 contains 15 residues. Germline CDR1 SGHKS, CDR2 YYEKEE (reference sequence). The sample belongs to a study of PD-1 blockade in classical Hodgkin lymphoma. Findings of the study overall: Patients who began taking nivolumab under 1 year after ASCT were left out. Similar baseline diversity was found in complete responders and newly diagnosed patients.

The time point: cycle 4 day 1 (C4D1), after less than 7 weeks of nivolumab. Each patient's relapse followed autologous stem cell transplantation, and brentuximab vedotin exposure varied. Investigators obtained CD8+ T cells from thawed PBMCs by magnetic negative selection. Patients had relapsed/refractory classical Hodgkin lymphoma with complete response, partial response or progressive disease as best response. The table came from immunoSEQ multiplex PCR; TCRdb's copy has only in-frame clones and leaves some out. The sample holds approximately 6,800 clones; 60% are singletons and the top ten take roughly 10%.

The clonotype originates from a human donor with classical Hodgkin lymphoma. Specimen: CD8+ T cells from blood, collected before the fourth cycle of nivolumab. The chain combines TRBV5-5 with TRBJ1-5; D is unresolved. The CDR3 region is CASSSSVWGNQPQHF. The CDR3 bases are TGTGCCAGCAGCTCCTCCGTCTGGGGCAATCAGCCCCAGCATTTT.